These 15 T cell receptor beta chains were sequenced from one sample in a study of low-dose radiotherapy and immunotherapy resistance in tumors. Priming of first-strand cDNA relied on TRAV- and TRBV-specific primers (covering alpha and beta chains). TCR amplification ran 20 PCR cycles using constant-region and V-primer adapter primers. TCRdb passed the reads through MiXCR, listing each CDR3 protein once. The sample contains around 10,000 distinct CDR3 sequences, 40% to 65% of which appear only once. Receptor source: a human donor with advanced metastatic prostate, ovarian, gallbladder or colorectal cancer (not recorded which). This table probably holds off-target reads from a library built for another chain.

The V and J genes are TRBV7-9 and TRBJ1-4, with a weak D call TRBD1 (6 bases). V gave up 5 bases and J gave up 8 bases, with 12 bases separating them. CDR3 length: 13 residues. Looked up from germline, CDR1 is SEHNR and CDR2 is FQNEAQ (reference sequence). The CDR3 DNA sequence: TGTGCCAGCAGCCCAGGGGCCAGGGAAAAACTGTTTTTT. It is translated as CASSPGAREKLFF.

This chain uses TRBV7-6 with TRBJ2-7, with no clear D. The CDR3 is 12 amino acids. The ends were cut back, 4 bases at V and 4 bases at J, with 8 bases in the middle. The V gene's germline CDR1 is SGHVS and CDR2 FNYEAQ. The CDR3 reads CASSSSEYEQYF. The CDR3 DNA reads as TGTGCCAGCAGCTCCTCAGAGTACGAGCAGTACTTC.

This chain joins TRBV2 and TRBJ2-1, with 11 bases identical to TRBD2. CDR1 and CDR2 from the germline V gene are SNHLY and FYNNEI. The V gene end was trimmed by 6 bases and the J gene end by 5 bases; junction bases not matched to a gene: 6. The CDR3 length is 15 residues. The CDR3 sequence is CASRGGTSGNNEQFF. CDR3 DNA: TGTGCCAGCAGGGGGGGGACTAGCGGAAACAATGAGCAGTTCTTC.

The rearrangement uses TRBV20-1 and TRBJ2-1, with D perhaps given as TRBD1 or TRBD2 (6 bases each). The CDR3 has 17 amino acids. Germline V CDR1 and CDR2: DFQATT, SNEGSKA (reference sequence). V lost 6 bases and J lost 5, with 26 bases in between. CDR3 in amino acids: CSAPPAPNREEDNEQFF. The CDR3 DNA reads TGCAGTGCGCCGCCAGCACCAAACAGGGAGGAGGACAATGAGCAGTTCTTC.

This rearrangement joins TRBV5-5 to TRBJ1-5; no clear D gene. V lost 1 base and J 5 bases, leaving 7 bases between the germline ends. CDR3 length equals 13 residues. Germline loops: CDR1 SGHKS, CDR2 YYEKEE (reference sequence). CDR3 region: CASSLIWDQPQHF. The CDR3 DNA reads TGTGCCAGCAGCTTGATTTGGGATCAGCCCCAGCATTTT.

CDR3 sequence: CASSERSQGNQPQHF. DNA of the CDR3: TGTGCCAGCAGTGAAAGATCCCAAGGCAATCAGCCCCAGCATTTT. This chain uses TRBV2 with TRBJ1-5; unclear D gene. CDR1 is SNHLY, CDR2 FYNNEI, per germline. The CDR3 covers 15 residues. The ends were cut back, 2 bases at V and 2 bases at J, with 10 bases in the middle.

V is TRBV9 and J is TRBJ2-1, with TRBD1 identical over 8 bases. The CDR3 is made up of 12 amino acids. From germline, CDR1 is SGDLS and CDR2 YYNGEE. Losses at the gene ends were 5 bases for V and 6 bases for J; bases not matched to a gene: 1. The CDR3 reads CASSGQGNEQFF. The DNA of the CDR3 is TGTGCCAGCAGTGGACAGGGCAATGAGCAGTTCTTC. The full variable domain, rest sourced from reference TRBV9 and TRBJ2-1, is DSGVTQTPKHLITATGQRVTLRCSPRSGDLSVYWYQQSLDQGLQFLIQYYNGEERAKGNILERFSAQQFPDLHSELNLSSLELGDSALYFCASSGQGNEQFFGPGTRLTVL.

The chain is built from TRBV5-5 and TRBJ2-1; TRBD2 matches 9 bases. From germline, CDR1 is SGHKS and CDR2 YYEKEE (reference sequence). The length of the CDR3 is 16 residues. J lost 3 bases, V lost 5 bases, and 9 bases had no gene match. CDR3 protein: CASSPGGAGGYNEQFF. CDR3 bases: TGTGCCAGCAGTCCAGGGGGAGCGGGGGGCTACAATGAGCAGTTCTTC. Complete variable domain (other parts from reference TRBV5-5 and TRBJ2-1): DAGVTQSPTHLIKTRGQQVTLRCSPISGHKSVSWYQQVLGQGPQFIFQYYEKEERGRGNFPDRFSARQFPNYSSELNVNALLLGDSALYLCASSPGGAGGYNEQFFGPGTRLTVL.

This clonotype has a single count. This CDR3 reads CATSRPQGLNSYEQYF. CDR3 in DNA: TGTGCCACCAGCAGACCACAGGGTCTAAACTCCTACGAGCAGTACTTC. This chain uses TRBV15 with TRBJ2-7; possibly TRBD1 for D (6 bases). This CDR3 comprises 16 residues. V was cut by 2 bases and J by 0 bases, with 14 bases left in between. Germline-derived CDR1 and CDR2 are LNHNV and YYDKDF (reference sequence).

The CDR3 nucleotides read TGTGCCAGCAGCCAGGCACCTTCGTCCGGGGAGCTGTTTTTT. This translates into CASSQAPSSGELFF. This chain connects TRBV9 to TRBJ2-2; D is ambiguous. The ends were cut back, 4 bases at V and 6 bases at J, with 13 bases in the middle. From germline, CDR1 is SGDLS and CDR2 YYNGEE. The CDR3 extends over 14 amino acids. The full variable domain, in which reference TRBV9 and TRBJ2-2 provide the parts outside the CDR3, is DSGVTQTPKHLITATGQRVTLRCSPRSGDLSVYWYQQSLDQGLQFLIQYYNGEERAKGNILERFSAQQFPDLHSELNLSSLELGDSALYFCASSQAPSSGELFFGEGSRLTVL.

Notes on this clonotype: One junction end disagrees with the germline gene, perhaps due to a read error. The chain carries TRBV4-1 and TRBJ2-7, with D tentatively TRBD1 (6 bases). The CDR3 has 15 amino acids. Germline lookup yields CDR1 MGHRA and CDR2 YSYEKL. CDR3 sequence: CASSQVFSSQGTLHF. As DNA, the CDR3 is TGCGCCAGCAGCCAAGTGTTCAGTTCTCAGGGGACATTACACTTC.

The CDR3 DNA reads as TGTGCCTGGAGTGGGCAGACCCTTCGGGAGCAGTACTTC. It encodes CAWSGQTLREQYF. The rearrangement joins TRBV30 to TRBJ2-7; unclear D gene. The germline V gene encodes CDR1 GTSNPN and CDR2 SVGIG (reference sequence). Trimming took 1 base from V and 7 from J, leaving 14 bases between them. The CDR3 contains 13 residues.

The rearrangement joins TRBV9 to TRBJ2-7; D is uncertain. Germline V CDR1 and CDR2: SGDLS, YYNGEE. CDR3 size: 13 residues. V was cut by 0 bases and J by 3 bases, with 7 bases left in between. CDR3 loop: CASSVVISYEQYF. DNA for the CDR3: TGTGCCAGCAGCGTAGTAATTAGCTACGAGCAGTACTTC.

The chain employs TRBV7-9 and TRBJ2-7; D may be TRBD1 (6 bases). Trimming took 6 bases from V and 2 from J, leaving 14 bases between them. CDR1 and CDR2 from the germline V gene are SEHNR and FQNEAQ (reference sequence). The CDR3 loop spans 14 amino acids. CDR3 protein: CASSQGGHPYEQYF. The CDR3 DNA is TGTGCCAGCAGTCAAGGGGGACACCCCTACGAGCAGTACTTC.

J is TRBJ2-2 and V is TRBV5-1; D might be TRBD1 (7 bases). The CDR3 is made up of 14 amino acids. CDR1 SGHRS and CDR2 YFSETQ come from the germline V gene. V lost 4 bases and J 6 bases, leaving 13 bases between the germline ends. CDR3 coding DNA: TGCGCCAGCAGCCTAGGAGGGACAGCCGGGGAGCTGTTTTTT. Its translation: CASSLGGTAGELFF.